This TCR beta chain is drawn from a study of T cells after yellow fever vaccination (dated by TCRdb to between 2019 and 2020). Study-wide context: The SMART-Seq v4 Ultra Low Input RNA kit was used to prepare libraries from fractions with low cell numbers. Blood was collected at multiple timepoints before and after primary and secondary immunization, and bulk PBMC replicates and cell subsets were isolated. To follow T-cell clones before and after both primary and booster YFV17D yellow fever vaccination, bulk TCR alpha and beta repertoires underwent longitudinal sequencing. Two healthy male donors, one aged 18 to 30 and one aged 30 to 39 years, were included in the cohort.

The reads were generated on an Illumina NovaSeq 6000. Synthesis of TCR cDNA relied on 5'RACE template switching, a step that introduced a universal primer site along with unique molecular identifiers. cDNA synthesis was primed from both the TCR alpha and TCR beta constant segments. Two PCR steps were used to amplify libraries, with sample barcodes and sequencing adapters being added in the second step. Libraries were sequenced on Illumina HiSeq 2500 (2x100 bp) or NovaSeq (2x150 bp). Processing in the source paper ran as follows. MIGEC was used to demultiplex reads and collapse the reads into UMI consensus sequences, and MiXCR was used for V(D)J alignment. Using edgeR on replicate PBMC samples, clonotypes were called vaccine-responding if FDR was below 0.01 and the log2 fold change was above 5 up to day 15. Each bulk clonotype received a CD4 or CD8 identity based on whether the sequenced CD4 or CD8 repertoire contained that clonotype at higher abundance. The public reads were reanalyzed by TCRdb: fastp trimming at Q25, MiXCR alignment, in-frame beta chains only. Duplicate CDR3 protein sequences are folded into a single record with the most common DNA and genes. These V and J calls are TCRdb output, not the study's own analysis. Present in this sample are approximately 170,000 distinct CDR3 sequences, roughly 11% of which were seen just once. The biggest ten clones account for about 40% of the sample.

Concerning this clonotype: Its antigen specificity is not known. The sample holds no much larger clone one base away, and base qualities are not on file.

General conclusions and limits of the study: The secondary T-cell response was found to be weaker but faster than the primary response, with a peak reached on day 5 rather than on day 15. A small share of clonotypes was detected in both CD4 and CD8 compartments, with the overlap likely arising from convergent recombination. Because the study included only two donors, the extent to which the findings can be generalized is limited. After the booster, most clones that had expanded after primary vaccination were detected again (around 96% of CD4 and under 90% of CD8), suggesting broad maintenance of memory. Computational filtering was required because FACS-sorted repertoires could contain abundant contaminating clonotypes from the bulk population.

The sample's treatment or condition label is to be understood as: live attenuated yellow fever vaccine strain. A standard Ficoll-Paque protocol was used to isolate PBMCs from peripheral blood. Dynabeads CD4 and CD8 positive selection kits were used to isolate the CD4 and CD8 T-cell fractions. RNA was extracted with TriZol from bulk PBMCs, CD4 and CD8 fractions, and dextramer-positive and dextramer-negative fractions. There are 15 amino acids in the CDR3, from cysteine to phenylalanine inclusive. Only the CDR3 DNA stays, 45 bases, in frame from base 1. For CDR1 and CDR2, the germline V gene lists MNHEY and SVGAGI. V is cut by 0 bases and J by 9 bases, and the space between the germline ends is 12 bases.

The source was CD8+ T cells sorted from PBMCs, collected 15 days after the yellow fever booster vaccination. This clonotype originated in a man between 18 and 29 years old who received the YFV17D yellow fever vaccine. This receptor chain uses TRBV6-5 and TRBJ1-6; D gene: possibly TRBD1, on 5 matching bases. DNA sequence: TGTGCCAGCAGTTACTCCCCGATGGGGCTTTCACCCCTCCACTTT. This yields the protein CASSYSPMGLSPLHF.